The TCR beta chain under discussion was sequenced for a study of blood T cells in healthy people across ages. Overall study findings and caveats: Not knowing donor CMV status may have confounded expanded clonotype changes.

A second PCR of roughly 7 to 11 cycles used a sample-barcoded 5' primer and a J-beta primer mix. Carrying 12 random nucleotides, a template-switch adaptor labeled each individual cDNA molecule. Sequencing recovered at least 3 million CDR3-containing paired-end reads from each sample. MiXCR was run by TCRdb on the 5' RACE reads, yielding one entry per CDR3 protein. The data contain over 1,500,000 distinct CDR3 sequences, about two fifths of them singletons. Extracted total RNA amounted to at least 5.5 micrograms for each sample. CDR1 is LGHNA and CDR2 is YSLEER in the germline V gene. Deletions cut 5 bases from V and 8 bases from J, with 7 bases between. CDR3 size: 12 residues. This clonotype was picked up many times. Its specificity is not known.

V gene TRBV4-3 combines with J gene TRBJ2-6, with D maybe TRBD2 (5 bases). The sample taken for sequencing was blood. This receptor was obtained from a human donor in good health. DNA for the CDR3: TGCGCCAGCAGCTGGAGGCCCAACGTCCTGACTTTC. This codes for CASSWRPNVLTF.